Listed below are T cell receptor beta chains from one sample, sequenced in a study of T cell repertoires in cytomegalovirus infection. Antigen specificity for these receptors is unknown. TCRdb analysed the reads with MiXCR anew, one entry per CDR3 protein. The sample lists about 920,000 distinct CDR3 sequences; roughly 30% were seen once. Here the sequenced sample was cultured CD8+ T cells from PBMCs, taken from culture after CMV antigen stimulation. Every receptor here comes from a human donor in good health (CMV status not recorded). Some clones in this sample may be carry-over from other donors' samples. Each CDR3 is given with its conserved first and last residue. D genes are given only for firm matches. Size tells how often a clone was seen (once, few, many) or the class of an expanded clone, and some rows leave it out.

CDR3 length: 12
V gene: TRBV7-2
J gene: TRBJ2-7
D gene: -
clone size: few
CDR3 DNA: TGTGCCAGCAGCTCGCGAGGCTGGGAGCAGTACTTC
CDR3 protein: CASSSRGWEQYF

CDR3 length: 14
V gene: TRBV12-3/TRBV12-4
J gene: TRBJ2-5
D gene: -
clone size: few
CDR3 DNA: TGTGCCAGCAGTTCAACGACGTCGGGAGAGACCCAGTACTTC
CDR3 protein: CASSSTTSGETQYF

CDR3 length: 16
V gene: TRBV7-6
J gene: TRBJ2-1
D gene: TRBD2
clone size: many
CDR3 DNA: TGTGCCAGCAGCTTAGAAAGCGGGGGGGTTCCTAATGAGCAGTTCTTC
CDR3 protein: CASSLESGGVPNEQFF

CDR3 length: 17
V gene: TRBV7-2
J gene: TRBJ1-1
D gene: TRBD1
clone size: many
CDR3 DNA: TGTGCCAGCAGCTTTCCCCGACAGGGAAGGAGGGACACTGAAGCTTTCTTT
CDR3 protein: CASSFPRQGRRDTEAFF

CDR3 length: 16
V gene: TRBV6-1
J gene: TRBJ2-3
D gene: TRBD1
clone size: -
CDR3 DNA: TGTGCCAGCAGTGAGGTTATTGGGACAGGGGGTGGAACGCAGTATTTT
CDR3 protein: CASSEVIGTGGGTQYF

CDR3 length: 15
V gene: TRBV27
J gene: TRBJ1-4
D gene: TRBD1
clone size: -
CDR3 DNA: TGTGCCAGCAGCCCGGACAGGGGACGAAAAGAAAAACTGTTTTTT
CDR3 protein: CASSPDRGRKEKLFF

CDR3 length: 17
V gene: TRBV7-9
J gene: TRBJ2-3
D gene: TRBD2
clone size: -
CDR3 DNA: TGTGCCAGCAGCGGAATCGGGACTAGCGGGGGAATGAGCACGCAGTATTTT
CDR3 protein: CASSGIGTSGGMSTQYF

CDR3 length: 14
V gene: TRBV29-1
J gene: TRBJ2-3
D gene: TRBD2
clone size: -
CDR3 DNA: TGCAGCGTTACAGGACTAGCGGGTCCAAACCTTCAGTATTTT
CDR3 protein: CSVTGLAGPNLQYF

CDR3 length: 19
V gene: TRBV20-1
J gene: TRBJ1-2
D gene: TRBD1
clone size: -
CDR3 DNA: TGCAGTGCTACACGGAAAGCCGGGACAGGGTTATCAGCTAACTATGGCTACACCTTC
CDR3 protein: CSATRKAGTGLSANYGYTF

CDR3 length: 11
V gene: TRBV7-4
J gene: TRBJ2-2
D gene: -
clone size: -
CDR3 DNA: TGTGCCCTTCCGGCAACCGGGGAGCTGTTTTTT
CDR3 protein: CALPATGELFF

CDR3 length: 15
V gene: TRBV4-1
J gene: TRBJ1-2
D gene: -
clone size: few
CDR3 DNA: TGCGCCAGCAGCCAAGAGAGAGGGACTGGGAATGGCTACACCTTC
CDR3 protein: CASSQERGTGNGYTF

CDR3 length: 13
V gene: TRBV6-5
J gene: TRBJ1-5
D gene: -
clone size: -
CDR3 DNA: TGTGCCAGCAGTTATCTTCCCAATCAGCCCCAGCATTTT
CDR3 protein: CASSYLPNQPQHF

CDR3 length: 17
V gene: TRBV7-9
J gene: TRBJ2-7
D gene: TRBD2
clone size: -
CDR3 DNA: TGTGCCAGCAGCTTAGGGACTAGCGGGGCCGGCTCCTACGAGCAGTACTTC
CDR3 protein: CASSLGTSGAGSYEQYF

CDR3 length: 15
V gene: TRBV27
J gene: TRBJ1-2
D gene: -
clone size: -
CDR3 DNA: TGTGCCAGCAGGGGGGTGCAGGGAGTAACCTATGGCTACACCTTC
CDR3 protein: CASRGVQGVTYGYTF

CDR3 length: 15
V gene: TRBV6-5
J gene: TRBJ2-2
D gene: TRBD2
clone size: -
CDR3 DNA: TGTGCCAGCAGTTACGGGGGGGGAGTCCCCGGGGATCTGTTTTTT
CDR3 protein: CASSYGGGVPGDLFF

CDR3 length: 14
V gene: TRBV7-9
J gene: TRBJ1-1
D gene: -
clone size: few
CDR3 DNA: TGTGCCAGCAGCCCCCTACGCTCGAGCACTGAAGCTTTCTTT
CDR3 protein: CASSPLRSSTEAFF

CDR3 length: 14
V gene: TRBV6-2/TRBV6-3
J gene: TRBJ2-5
D gene: -
clone size: -
CDR3 DNA: TGTGCCAGCAGCCTTCTACCCCCCCGTGAGACCCAGTACTTC
CDR3 protein: CASSLLPPRETQYF